A single T cell receptor beta chain is shown here with its context. Its antigen remains undetermined. Base-call qualities are not available, and no considerably larger clone is one nucleotide away. These data come from a study of cytomegalovirus exposure and HLA in healthy donors (dated by TCRdb to about 2017). Regarding the research as a whole: An earlier analysis of several hundred of the donors reported approximately 270 Gb of sequence data and more than 90 million unique TCR beta sequences from 150 million to 200 million T cells. Donor age, sex, ethnicity and CMV serostatus were compiled alongside the repertoire data. The study aimed to test whether cataloging public T cell receptors could reveal signatures of past pathogen exposure. Typing coverage varied by locus: 629-630 donors for A, B, C, DRB1 and DQB1; approximately 520 for DQA1; some 610 for DPA1; 450 to 480 for DPB1. To predict cytomegalovirus infection status, the study combined high-throughput TCR immunosequencing, statistical association of individual TCRs with disease status, and machine learning. Several DR-DQ haplotypes were treated as single units for association and clustering because of strong linkage in the cohort. Around 320 gigabases of sequencing data and approximately 93 million unique TCR sequences were included in an early release covering roughly 700 HLA-typed donors. Along with the approximately 670-subject first cohort, a separate validation cohort of over a hundred different subjects was used. The T cell repertoires of under 700 subjects were profiled by immunosequencing and related to cytomegalovirus serostatus. Among the approximately 420 genotyped donors, around 79% belonged to the genetic ancestry cluster associated with self-reported Caucasian donors. Across 300 to 400 genotyped donors of the cohort, an average of about 240,000 unique TCR beta nucleotide sequences per donor were sequenced, and around 20% of those sequences were non-productive. A later genetic analysis used genome-wide SNP genotypes for about 60% of the roughly 700 donors, treating that subset as a discovery cohort. All discovery cohort repertoires had been generated on a single sequencing platform. Rather than drawing on any new phenotypic data, the later analysis identified candidate immune exposures from TCR beta sequences and the way those sequences occurred across donors. To study patterns of TCR occurrence, a later analysis re-analyzed previously published TCR beta repertoires from several hundred donors and added high-resolution HLA genotyping. HLA typing included class I and class II loci at four-digit resolution. An earlier analysis of more than 450 of the donors used high-throughput TCR beta sequencing to judge whether each TCR beta V gene segment behaved as functional or pseudogenic. Overall study results and their limits: The study gave a list of about 170 TCR beta chains associated with cytomegalovirus. In a later analysis, several top co-occurrence clusters were reported to appear linked to parvovirus B19, influenza, CMV and Epstein-Barr virus. A later analysis found that HLA-associated TCR beta chains were more clonally expanded and had lower generation probabilities than equally common non-associated chains. Correlated functional status among segregating V segments might reflect linkage disequilibrium, but an unknown experimental factor could not be ruled out. At a false discovery rate of 0.05, a later analysis linked some 18,000 TCR beta sequences to specific HLA alleles. The authors suggested that the approach could potentially be generalized to other disease states and immunological phenotypes. According to a later analysis, TCR association rates differed among HLA loci, with DRB1 alleles showing the most associated TCRs and HLA-C alleles showing the fewest. The only immune exposure information available for the cohort was CMV serostatus. Only TCR beta chains were sequenced in this cohort, and the absence of alpha or paired-chain data limited detectable features. In both the original and validation cohorts, the classifier was reported to diagnose cytomegalovirus status with high specificity and sensitivity. Presence/absence analyses assumed roughly uniform sequencing depth across donors, an assumption that may not hold. An association between a missense DCLRE1C variant and V-gene and J-gene trimming of TCR beta chains was found in a later genetic analysis and replicated in an independent cohort. In vitro tests confirmed that a few of the cytomegalovirus-associated TCR beta chains recognize cytomegalovirus antigens. Some IMGT-functional V segments, including TRBV6-2 and TRBV6-3, could not be told apart with the 87-base-pair reads, so those segments were excluded. Most TCR sequences were observed very rarely across donors, whereas some public TCRs were present in many individuals. Because counts were too low, roughly 18 rarely observed V segments, including chromosome 9 orphons, were left out of the earlier analysis of about 620 of the donors. A further reported finding was that TCR beta sequences accurately predicted the HLA-A and HLA-B alleles for most subjects in the first cohort. A cluster of highly shared sequence variants was judged likely to be a technical artifact of the sequencing pipeline. In a later analysis, most CMV-associated TCR beta chains were found to appear HLA-restricted, with HLA associations seemingly driven largely by CMV exposure. HLA typing was unavailable for some donors at each locus, so association tests used only the typed subset. A later genetic analysis reported fewer N-insertions in productive TCRs among donors in an Asian-associated ancestry cluster than the roughly 640-donor mean. In an earlier analysis of 587 of the donors, most TCR beta V segments appeared in productive rearrangements about 90% or about 30% of the time, broadly matching IMGT annotations. When HLA alleles, especially DR and DQ, strongly co-occurred, TCR associations were difficult to assign to individual alleles.

V drops 5 bases and J drops 4 bases, leaving 21 bases in between. CDR1 and CDR2 are drawn from the germline V gene: MGHRA, YSYEKL. The CDR3 measures 16 amino acids from cysteine to phenylalanine. Solely the CDR3 DNA is kept, with 48 bases framed from the first base. Libraries were constructed by the immunoSEQ multiplex PCR assay. For the multiplex PCR, a mixture combining 60 forward primers for TCR Vbeta segments and 13 reverse primers for TCR Jbeta segments was used. The CDR3 region of rearranged TCR beta genes was amplified from genomic DNA with a multiplex PCR assay. On the Illumina HiSeq System, the amplified TCR beta libraries were sequenced as 87-base-pair reads. In the source study's methods: A later analysis tallied about 77 million unique TCR beta chains across the 650 to 750 repertoires, and some 10 million of those chains were shared by two or more donors. Raw reads were error-corrected and collapsed into unique sequences by a nearest-neighbor algorithm in which closely related sequences were merged to remove PCR and sequencing errors. To assign V, D and J gene segments, CDR3 sequences were aligned to IMGT reference sequences. For a sequence to be retained, at least a six-nucleotide match to both a V gene segment and a J gene segment was required. Rearrangements were called productive when the CDR3 lacked stop codons and stayed in frame with V and J; all others were non-productive. Following IMGT convention, CDR3 was defined as the stretch from the second conserved V-encoded cysteine up to the conserved J-encoded phenylalanine. In an earlier analysis of 587 of the donors, sequences lacking an unambiguous match to a single V gene segment were excluded. In an earlier analysis of several hundred of the donors, V segments were called functional above 56.7% productive rearrangements and were called segregating when the between-donor standard deviation exceeded 5%. A statistical classification framework was built to diagnose cytomegalovirus status from the catalog of TCR beta chain sequences. In a later analysis, TCR nucleotide sequences were compared against IMGT/GENE-DB human TR gene sequences so that V and J genes could be assigned. In a later analysis, CDR3 sequences and most-parsimonious VDJ recombination scenarios were assigned using the TCRdist pipeline. In a later analysis, each TCR beta chain was defined by its CDR3 amino acid sequence together with its V-gene family, and reads without a unique V-gene family were excluded. In a later analysis, 450 to 600 highly shared, low-generation-probability nucleotide sequences were removed to address suspected cross-contamination and a sequencing artifact. In a later analysis, a clonal expansion index was calculated for each public chain from normalized within-repertoire ranks of inferred template counts. In a later analysis, generation probabilities were computed using a VDJ recombination model fitted to out-of-frame rearrangements, and the results were checked against IGoR. In a later analysis, TCR-TCR, TCR-HLA and TCR-CMV co-occurrence was scored with hypergeometric tests, and a repertoire-size bias correction was applied to TCR pairs. False discovery rates were estimated in a later analysis by permuting HLA or CMV assignments 20 times. A later analysis grouped co-occurring TCRs with DBSCAN, adding TCRdist sequence similarity when clustering within HLA-allele-positive subsets. Co-occurrence clustering excluded repertoires with fewer than 30,000 or more than 120,000 public chains, plus five with anomalous nucleotide sharing. Entries here come from immuneACCESS through TCRdb and include only in-frame sequences with V and J called. Some clones fail to appear in such tables; in the studies checked, an unresolved V gene covers under half of the shortfall, and the cause of the remainder is unknown. V, J and clone size derive from that table, while D and trimming were established from the DNA sequence. Present in this sample are about 97,000 clones, over 80% of which were seen just once. Just over 2.5% of the sample is in the top ten clones.

The cohort consisted of hundreds of healthy bone marrow donors. At the time of sampling, all cohort members were nominally healthy, though unrecorded immune exposures were likely present. The donor was CMV seronegative and belonged to the group of over 350 seronegative cohort members. Each donor provided a peripheral blood sample, and peripheral blood mononuclear cells were used for TCR beta sequencing. Genomic DNA was extracted from the blood cell samples with the Qiagen DNeasy Blood Extraction Kit. The receptor chain draws on TRBV4-1 and TRBJ2-7; TRBD1 is possibly the D segment (5 matching bases). The TCR originated in a man aged 40-55 years in good health and CMV-seronegative. Sequencing used PBMCs. The CDR3 has the sequence CASSTALTAGGYEQYF. The sequenced DNA is TGCGCCAGCAGCACAGCCCTGACAGCCGGCGGTTACGAGCAGTACTTC.